Presented here are 8 T cell receptor beta chains from one specimen sequenced in a study of T cells in localized non-small cell lung cancer. TCRdb's copy holds only in-frame clones and misses some; the assay was immunoSEQ multiplex PCR. The sample holds about 59,000 clones, roughly 90% seen once. This sample comprised peripheral blood, obtained before any cancer treatment. The receptors shown here come from a man between 40 and 70 years old with stage I lung adenocarcinoma.

This sequence joins TRBV6-6 and TRBJ2-1; D is tentatively TRBD1 or TRBD2 (5 bases each). This CDR3 region has 15 residues. Per germline, CDR1 MNHNY and CDR2 SVGAGI (reference sequence). V was clipped by 2 bases and J by 6 bases, with 14 bases between them. The CDR3 sequence is CASSYPLAGGNEQFF. As DNA, the CDR3 is TGTGCCAGCAGTTACCCCTTAGCTGGGGGCAATGAGCAGTTCTTC.

The chain uses TRBV9 and TRBJ2-2; 9 nucleotides agree with TRBD2. The germline V gene has CDR1 SGDLS and CDR2 YYNGEE. After removal of 0 bases from V and 5 bases from J, the junction contained 5 bases not matched to a gene. The CDR3 consists of 16 residues. As DNA, the CDR3 is TGTGCCAGCAGCGTAGTTAGCGGGAGATCTACCGGGGAGCTGTTTTTT. Its translation: CASSVVSGRSTGELFF. The full variable domain, in which reference TRBV9 and TRBJ2-2 provide the parts outside the CDR3, is DSGVTQTPKHLITATGQRVTLRCSPRSGDLSVYWYQQSLDQGLQFLIQYYNGEERAKGNILERFSAQQFPDLHSELNLSSLELGDSALYFCASSVVSGRSTGELFFGEGSRLTVL.

This clone has more than one count but fewer than ten. The CDR3 DNA reads as TGCAGCGTTGGCGTAGGCTATGGCTACACCTTC. Protein product: CSVGVGYGYTF. The chain links TRBV29-1 to TRBJ1-2; D unresolved. Germline loops: CDR1 SQVTM, CDR2 ANQGSEA. V shed 4 bases and J shed 4 bases, with 7 bases lying between them. The CDR3 totals 11 residues.

The rearrangement joins TRBV13 to TRBJ2-2; 11 nucleotides align to TRBD2. Germline lookup yields CDR1 PRHDT and CDR2 FYEKMQ (reference sequence). The junction had 3 bases not matched to a gene; V was cut back by 0 bases and J by 3 bases. The CDR3 loop spans 17 amino acids. The CDR3 region is CASSLGLAGVYTGELFF. The CDR3 DNA reads as TGTGCCAGCAGCTTAGGACTAGCGGGAGTTTACACCGGGGAGCTGTTTTTT.

The chain couples TRBV19 to TRBJ2-7, with 9 bases fitting TRBD1. The CDR3 is 14 amino acids. Germline CDR1 reads LNHDA; CDR2 reads SQIVND (reference sequence). The V gene end was trimmed by 8 bases and the J gene end by 1 base; junction bases not matched to a gene: 6. The CDR3 reads CASSVGTGSYEQYF. DNA for the CDR3: TGTGCCAGTTCCGTGGGGACAGGGTCCTACGAGCAGTACTTC.

This chain connects TRBV19 to TRBJ2-5; D may be TRBD1 (6 bases). CDR1 LNHDA and CDR2 SQIVND come from the germline V gene (reference sequence). V lost 5 bases and J 1 base, leaving 14 bases between the germline ends. This CDR3 has 15 residues. The CDR3 nucleotides are TGTGCCAGTAGTGTACCGGGGACATCCCAAGAGACCCAGTACTTC. Protein sequence: CASSVPGTSQETQYF. Full variable domain (rest looked up from reference TRBV19 and TRBJ2-5): DGGITQSPKYLFRKEGQNVTLSCEQNLNHDAMYWYRQDPGQGLRLIYYSQIVNDFQKGDIAEGYSVSREKKESFPLTVTSAQKNPTAFYLCASSVPGTSQETQYFGPGTRLLVL.

This clone showed up just once. This chain connects TRBV5-1 to TRBJ2-7; D gene unclear. Trimming removed 0 bases from V and 6 bases from J, with 16 bases in between. This CDR3 comprises 15 residues. CDR1 and CDR2 (germline): SGHRS, YFSETQ. CDR3 sequence (DNA): TGCGCCAGCAGCTTGGACAGAACGCTCGTTCTCGAGCAGTACTTC. It codes for CASSLDRTLVLEQYF.

This chain links TRBV19 with TRBJ1-5; perhaps TRBD1 as D (5 bases). The CDR3 has 17 residues. V lost 3 bases and J lost 0, with 15 bases in between. CDR1 is LNHDA, CDR2 SQIVND, per germline (reference sequence). The CDR3 coding sequence is TGTGCCAGTAGTATGGTGCTGGGGGGAGTTAGCAATCAGCCCCAGCATTTT. Protein product: CASSMVLGGVSNQPQHF.